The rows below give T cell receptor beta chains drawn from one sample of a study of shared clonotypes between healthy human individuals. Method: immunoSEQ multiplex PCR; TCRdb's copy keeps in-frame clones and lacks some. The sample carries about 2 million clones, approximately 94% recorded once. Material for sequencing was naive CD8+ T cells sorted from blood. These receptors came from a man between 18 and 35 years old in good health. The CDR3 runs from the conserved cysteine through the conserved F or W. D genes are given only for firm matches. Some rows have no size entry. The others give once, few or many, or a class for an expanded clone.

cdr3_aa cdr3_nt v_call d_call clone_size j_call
CASSVPLAGGNTGELFF TGTGCCAGCAGCGTACCCCTAGCGGGGGGTAACACCGGGGAGCTGTTTTTT TRBV9 TRBD2 - TRBJ2-2
CASTYQGYQETQYF TGTGCCAGCACCTATCAGGGGTACCAAGAGACCCAGTACTTC TRBV2 - - TRBJ2-5
CASSGSREETQYF TGTGCCAGCAGCGGTAGCAGGGAAGAGACCCAGTACTTC TRBV21-1 - - TRBJ2-5
CASSQGAQGGETQYF TGTGCCAGCAGTCAGGGGGCGCAGGGGGGAGAGACCCAGTACTTC TRBV2 TRBD1 - TRBJ2-5
CASSKGTGTAYEQYF TGTGCCAGCAGTAAAGGGACAGGGACCGCCTACGAGCAGTACTTC TRBV5-5 TRBD1 - TRBJ2-7
CASSVSRVLSPSYEQYF TGCGCCAGCAGCGTATCCCGGGTCTTGAGTCCGTCCTATGAGCAGTACTTC TRBV4-1 - - TRBJ2-7
CASSWRDAGYEQYF TGTGCCAGTAGTTGGCGGGACGCCGGGTACGAGCAGTACTTC TRBV19 - - TRBJ2-7
CASSEISSGGLTEAFF TGCGCCAGCAGTGAGATATCATCGGGTGGACTCACTGAAGCTTTCTTT TRBV10-2 - once TRBJ1-1
CASSEGMGDEKLFF TGTGCCAGCAGTGAAGGAATGGGAGATGAAAAACTGTTTTTT TRBV2 - - TRBJ1-4
CASSDSAAGYYNEQFF TGTGCCAGCAGCGACTCGGCGGCGGGGTACTACAATGAGCAGTTCTTC TRBV7-9 - - TRBJ2-1
CASSPYTGAKNEKLFF TGTGCCAGCAGTCCATATACAGGAGCAAAGAATGAAAAACTGTTTTTT TRBV27 - - TRBJ1-4
CATSGQGSETQYF TGTGCCACCTCTGGACAGGGGAGTGAGACCCAGTACTTC TRBV15 TRBD1 - TRBJ2-5
CASLLGPRAFF TGTGCCAGCCTTTTGGGGCCGCGGGCTTTCTTT TRBV28 - - TRBJ1-1
CASSGRGPGNGYTF TGTGCCAGTAGTGGCAGGGGGCCCGGGAATGGCTACACCTTC TRBV19 TRBD1 - TRBJ1-2
CASNTMTGGQETQYF TGTGCCAGTAACACTATGACAGGGGGCCAAGAGACCCAGTACTTC TRBV19 TRBD1 - TRBJ2-5
CASSGGTSGIDTGELFF TGCGCCAGCAGCGGCGGGACTAGCGGGATCGACACCGGGGAGCTGTTTTTT TRBV5-1 TRBD2 - TRBJ2-2
CASSAPGQGTADTQYF TGTGCCAGCAGCGCCCCGGGACAGGGTACCGCAGATACGCAGTATTTT TRBV9 TRBD1 - TRBJ2-3
CASNRNRDSNQPQHF TGTGCCAGCAATAGAAACAGGGATAGCAATCAGCCCCAGCATTTT TRBV7-8 - - TRBJ1-5
CASSSMIAGELFF TGTGCCAGCAGCTCAATGATCGCCGGGGAGCTGTTTTTT TRBV7-6 - - TRBJ2-2
CSVEPTGFSPLHF TGCAGCGTTGAGCCCACAGGGTTCTCACCCCTCCACTTT TRBV29-1 - - TRBJ1-6
CASSWTSGGATEQFF TGTGCCAGCAGCTGGACTAGCGGGGGGGCCACTGAGCAGTTCTTC TRBV7-2 TRBD2 - TRBJ2-1
CASSPPRWAGTYEQYF TGTGCCAGCAGCCCCCCCCGATGGGCAGGTACCTACGAGCAGTACTTC TRBV5-6 - - TRBJ2-7
CASSLRGSHTSYEQYF TGTGCCAGCAGTCTCCGGGGGTCTCATACCTCCTACGAGCAGTACTTC TRBV6-9 - - TRBJ2-7
CASSLDTGELFF TGCGCCAGCAGCCTAGACACCGGGGAGCTGTTTTTT TRBV4-1 - once TRBJ2-2
CASSQVTGWYEQYF TGCGCCAGCAGCCAAGTAACGGGATGGTACGAGCAGTACTTC TRBV4-1 - - TRBJ2-7
CASTPAAGANTEAFF TGTGCCAGTACCCCAGCTGCAGGGGCAAACACTGAAGCTTTCTTT TRBV19 - few TRBJ1-1
CASSYRGTEIDEQYF TGTGCCAGCAGTTACAGAGGGACAGAGATTGACGAGCAGTACTTC TRBV6-5 TRBD1 once TRBJ2-7
CASSSQGANYGYTF TGTGCTAGCAGCTCCCAGGGGGCGAACTATGGCTACACCTTC TRBV7-7 TRBD1 - TRBJ1-2
CASSLGRTGPYVEQYF TGTGCCAGCAGCCTAGGGCGGACAGGGCCGTATGTGGAGCAGTACTTC TRBV27 TRBD1 - TRBJ2-7
CASSVDTRTMLNTEAFF TGCGCCAGCAGCGTGGACACCCGCACGATGTTGAACACTGAAGCTTTCTTT TRBV5-1 - - TRBJ1-1
CASSQETGGDYGYTF TGTGCCAGCAGCCAAGAGACAGGGGGCGACTATGGCTACACCTTC TRBV4-2 TRBD1 - TRBJ1-2
CASRPSEYESYNEQFF TGCGCCAGCAGACCGTCGGAGTATGAATCCTACAATGAGCAGTTCTTC TRBV5-1 - - TRBJ2-1
CASSPRTASYEQYF TGCGCCAGCAGTCCTCGGACAGCCTCCTACGAGCAGTACTTC TRBV4-3 - - TRBJ2-7
CASSLGASGAYEQYF TGCGCCAGCAGCCTAGGAGCTAGCGGTGCCTACGAGCAGTACTTC TRBV4-1 TRBD2 - TRBJ2-7
CASSQVPGGELFF TGCGCCAGCAGCCAAGTCCCTGGCGGGGAGCTGTTTTTT TRBV4-3 - - TRBJ2-2
CASSLGLESYEQYF TGTGCCAGCAGCTTGGGGCTAGAGAGCTACGAGCAGTACTTC TRBV5-6 - once TRBJ2-7
CASSLIWREEGNTGELFF TGTGCCAGCAGCTTAATATGGCGGGAGGAAGGGAACACCGGGGAGCTGTTTTTT TRBV7-9 TRBD2 - TRBJ2-2
CASSLGQGGFNEQYF TGTGCCAGCAGTCTCGGACAGGGTGGGTTTAACGAGCAGTACTTC TRBV27 TRBD1 - TRBJ2-7
CASSQVRGSTDTQYF TGCGCCAGCAGCCAAGTCCGCGGAAGCACAGATACGCAGTATTTT TRBV4-3 - - TRBJ2-3
CASSPIPGSYWANVLTF TGTGCCAGCTCACCAATCCCAGGGTCTTACTGGGCCAACGTCCTGACTTTC TRBV18 - - TRBJ2-6
CASSHRGDFYEQYF TGTGCCAGCAGTCACCGCGGGGACTTCTACGAGCAGTACTTC TRBV27 - few TRBJ2-7
CAIGFTNTGELFF TGTGCCATCGGATTTACGAACACCGGGGAGCTGTTTTTT TRBV10-3 - - TRBJ2-2
CSSARRTTDTQYF TGTTCTAGCGCAAGACGTACCACAGATACGCAGTATTTT TRBV28 - - TRBJ2-3
CASRNPGQGSYSPLHF TGCGCCAGCAGAAATCCGGGACAGGGTTCCTATTCACCCCTCCACTTT TRBV5-1 TRBD1 - TRBJ1-6
CASSPILVPGVQPQHF TGTGCCAGCAGCCCCATACTGGTTCCTGGGGTTCAGCCCCAGCATTTT TRBV27 - - TRBJ1-5
CASSQDPWAGMETQYF TGCGCCAGCAGCCAAGATCCCTGGGCAGGGATGGAGACCCAGTACTTC TRBV4-3 - - TRBJ2-5
CASNDPAGYRDTQYF TGTGCCAGCAACGACCCCGCGGGATATCGAGATACGCAGTATTTT TRBV6-6 - - TRBJ2-3
CASSPRDSKNIQYF TGTGCCAGCAGTCCTCGGGACTCTAAAAACATTCAGTACTTC TRBV27 - - TRBJ2-4
CASSSDYSGNTIYF TGTGCCAGCAGCTCAGACTACTCTGGAAACACCATATATTTT TRBV7-8 - - TRBJ1-3
CGGWTITDTQYF TGCGGCGGGTGGACAATAACAGATACGCAGTATTTT TRBV29-1 - - TRBJ2-3
CASSPDRVSDTQYF TGTGCCAGCAGCCCCGACAGGGTGTCAGATACGCAGTATTTT TRBV9 TRBD1 - TRBJ2-3
CASSLGQVYEQYF TGCGCCAGCAGCTTGGGACAGGTTTACGAGCAGTACTTC TRBV5-1 - - TRBJ2-7
CASGTTSGRPYEQYF TGTGCTAGTGGTACTACTAGCGGGAGGCCCTACGAGCAGTACTTC TRBV12-5 TRBD2 - TRBJ2-7
CASSPGTGNQPQHF TGTGCCAGCAGCCCCGGGACAGGGAACCAGCCCCAGCATTTT TRBV6-5 TRBD1 once TRBJ1-5